This T cell receptor beta chain was captured in a study of blood T cell repertoires in COVID-19. Across the whole study: Acute-phase and convalescent COVID-19 samples originated in the United States, Italy and Spain. T cells, B-cell-depleted T cells, or PBMCs supplied cDNA or gDNA.

Germline-derived CDR1 and CDR2 are LGHNA and YSLEER. Trimming pared 3 bases from V and 0 bases from J, leaving 11 bases between. The length of the CDR3 is 15 residues. Methods used by the authors: Researchers report that nucleated cell counts were estimated from reference gene primer amplification. TCRdb keeps only in-frame clones here, not all; method: immunoSEQ multiplex PCR. The V and J calls and clone size are taken from that table; D and trimming were inferred from the DNA. Of some 230,000 clones in the sample, 80% to 90% were seen once. This sequence originates from a man younger than 40 who had recovered from COVID-19. Sequencing used peripheral blood. The chain joins TRBV4-3 to TRBJ1-1; a possible D gene is TRBD1 (5 bases). CDR3 protein: CASSHGGIMNTEAFF. The CDR3 nucleotides read TGCGCCAGCAGCCACGGGGGGATAATGAACACTGAAGCTTTCTTT.